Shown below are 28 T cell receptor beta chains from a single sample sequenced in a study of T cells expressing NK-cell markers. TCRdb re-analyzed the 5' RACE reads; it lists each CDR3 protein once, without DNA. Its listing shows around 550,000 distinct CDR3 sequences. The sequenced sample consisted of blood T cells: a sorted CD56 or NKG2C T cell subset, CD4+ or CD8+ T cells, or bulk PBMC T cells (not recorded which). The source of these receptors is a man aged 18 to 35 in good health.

CDR3 sequence reads: CATSASRASGIRDTQYF. The chain recombines TRBV24-1 with TRBJ2-3; TCRdb outputs TRBD2, but without DNA this stays unchecked. This CDR3 region has 17 residues. Germline lookup yields CDR1 KGHDR and CDR2 SFDVKD.

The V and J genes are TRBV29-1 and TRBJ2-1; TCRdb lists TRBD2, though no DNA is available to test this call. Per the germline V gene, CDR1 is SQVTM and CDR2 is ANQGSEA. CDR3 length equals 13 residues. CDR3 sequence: CSAGTSDHNEQFF.

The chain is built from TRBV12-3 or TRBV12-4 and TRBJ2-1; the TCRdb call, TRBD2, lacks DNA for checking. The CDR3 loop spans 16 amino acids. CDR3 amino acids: CASSLGASGVVIEQFF.

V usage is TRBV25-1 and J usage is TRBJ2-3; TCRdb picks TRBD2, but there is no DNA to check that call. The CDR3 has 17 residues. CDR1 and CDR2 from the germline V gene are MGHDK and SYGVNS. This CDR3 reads CASSDEAGGRARDTQYF.

The CDR3 spells CSAVPAGGRYEQFF. The chain combines TRBV20-1 with TRBJ2-1; TCRdb selects TRBD2, and the lack of DNA leaves this call unchecked. Germline V CDR1 and CDR2: DFQATT, SNEGSKA (reference sequence). This CDR3 contains 14 residues.

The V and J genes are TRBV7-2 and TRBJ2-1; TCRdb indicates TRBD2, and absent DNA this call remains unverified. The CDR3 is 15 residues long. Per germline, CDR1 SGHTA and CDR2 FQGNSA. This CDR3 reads CASSPQAGARNEQFF.

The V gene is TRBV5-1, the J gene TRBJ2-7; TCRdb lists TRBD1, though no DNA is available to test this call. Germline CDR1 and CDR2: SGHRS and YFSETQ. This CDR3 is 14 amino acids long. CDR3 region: CASSLEGTPDEQYF. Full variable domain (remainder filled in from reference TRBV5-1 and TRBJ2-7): KAGVTQTPRYLIKTRGQQVTLSCSPISGHRSVSWYQQTPGQGLQFLFEYFSETQRNKGNFPGRFSGRQFSNSRSEMNVSTLELGDSALYLCASSLEGTPDEQYFGPGTRLTVT.

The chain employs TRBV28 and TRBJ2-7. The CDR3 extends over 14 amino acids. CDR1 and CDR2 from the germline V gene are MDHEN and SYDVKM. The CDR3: CATSRAGSTYEQYF.

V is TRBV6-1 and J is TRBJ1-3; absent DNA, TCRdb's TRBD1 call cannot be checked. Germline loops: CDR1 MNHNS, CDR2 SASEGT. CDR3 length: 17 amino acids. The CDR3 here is CASSDTPGRISGNTIYF.

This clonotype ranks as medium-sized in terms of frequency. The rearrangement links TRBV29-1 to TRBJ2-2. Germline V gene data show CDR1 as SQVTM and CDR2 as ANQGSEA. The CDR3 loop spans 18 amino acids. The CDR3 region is CSVGISLAGIANTGELFF.

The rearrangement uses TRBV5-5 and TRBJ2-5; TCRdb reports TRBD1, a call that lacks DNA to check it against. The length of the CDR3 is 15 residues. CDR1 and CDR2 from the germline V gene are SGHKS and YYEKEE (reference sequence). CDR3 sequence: CASSLVAGAGETQYF.

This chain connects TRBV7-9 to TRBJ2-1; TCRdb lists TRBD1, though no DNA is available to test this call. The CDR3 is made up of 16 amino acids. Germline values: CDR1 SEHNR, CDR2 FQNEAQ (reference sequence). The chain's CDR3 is CASRDLEDRAVNEQFF. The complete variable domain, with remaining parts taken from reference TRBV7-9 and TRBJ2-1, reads DTGVSQNPRHKITKRGQNVTFRCDPISEHNRLYWYRQTLGQGPEFLTYFQNEAQLEKSRLLSDRFSAERPKGSFSTLEIQRTEQGDSAMYLCASRDLEDRAVNEQFFGPGTRLTVL.

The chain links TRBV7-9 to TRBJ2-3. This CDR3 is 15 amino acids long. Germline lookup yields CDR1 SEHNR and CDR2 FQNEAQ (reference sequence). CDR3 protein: CASSLSKGGRDTQYF.

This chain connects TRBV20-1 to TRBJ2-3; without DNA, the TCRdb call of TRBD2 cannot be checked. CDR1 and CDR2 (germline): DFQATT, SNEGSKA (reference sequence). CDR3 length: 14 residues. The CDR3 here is CSASSVEDTDTQYF.

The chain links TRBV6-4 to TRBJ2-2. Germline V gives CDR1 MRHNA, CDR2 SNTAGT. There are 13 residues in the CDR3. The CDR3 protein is CASSETFSGELFF.

CDR3 residues: CASTSPPRDTQYF. The chain combines TRBV27 with TRBJ2-3; there is no DNA to check the TCRdb D call of TRBD2. Germline values: CDR1 MNHEY, CDR2 SMNVEV (reference sequence). This CDR3 has 13 residues.

The CDR3 is CSVVVRLDSYNEQFF. The rearrangement links TRBV29-1 to TRBJ2-1; TCRdb outputs TRBD2, but without DNA this stays unchecked. This CDR3 contains 15 residues. Germline lookup yields CDR1 SQVTM and CDR2 ANQGSEA.

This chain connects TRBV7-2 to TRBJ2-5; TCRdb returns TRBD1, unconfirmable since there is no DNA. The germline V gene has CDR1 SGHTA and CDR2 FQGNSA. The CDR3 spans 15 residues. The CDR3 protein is CASSLAPGVLETQYF.

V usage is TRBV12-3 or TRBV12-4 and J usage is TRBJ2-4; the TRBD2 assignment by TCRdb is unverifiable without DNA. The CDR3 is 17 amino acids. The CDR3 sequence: CASRPGLAEIGKNIQYF.

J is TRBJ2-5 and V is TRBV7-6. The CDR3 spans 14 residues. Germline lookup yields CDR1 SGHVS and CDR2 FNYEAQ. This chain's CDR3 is CASSLVVGGETQYF.

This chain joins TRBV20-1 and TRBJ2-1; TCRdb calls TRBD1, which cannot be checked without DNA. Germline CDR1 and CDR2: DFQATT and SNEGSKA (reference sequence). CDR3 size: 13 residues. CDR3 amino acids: CSARERTTNEQFF.

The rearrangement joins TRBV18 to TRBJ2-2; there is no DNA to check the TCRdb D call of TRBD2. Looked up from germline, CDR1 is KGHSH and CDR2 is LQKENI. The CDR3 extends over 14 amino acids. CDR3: CASSPDSVGGELFF.

The CDR3 loop reads CASSVGTAVYNEQFF. This chain links TRBV9 with TRBJ2-1; TCRdb names TRBD2, which stays unverified in the absence of DNA. CDR1 is SGDLS and CDR2 is YYNGEE in the germline V gene. The CDR3 consists of 15 residues.

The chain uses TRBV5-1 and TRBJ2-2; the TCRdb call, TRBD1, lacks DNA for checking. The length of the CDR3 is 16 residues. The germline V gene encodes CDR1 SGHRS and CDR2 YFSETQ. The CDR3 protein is CASSKGQGAETGELFF.

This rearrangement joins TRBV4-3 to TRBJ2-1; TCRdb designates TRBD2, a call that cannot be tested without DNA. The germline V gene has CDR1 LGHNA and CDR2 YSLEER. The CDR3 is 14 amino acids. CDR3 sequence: CASSQGGTSYEQFF.

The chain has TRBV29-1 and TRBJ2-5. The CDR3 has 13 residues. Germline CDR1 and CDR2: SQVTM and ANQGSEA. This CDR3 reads CSAQTTEQETQYF. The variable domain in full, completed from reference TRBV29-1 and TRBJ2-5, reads SAVISQKPSRDICQRGTSLTIQCQVDSQVTMMFWYRQQPGQSLTLIATANQGSEATYESGFVIDKFPISRPNLTFSTLTVSNMSPEDSSIYLCSAQTTEQETQYFGPGTRLLVL.

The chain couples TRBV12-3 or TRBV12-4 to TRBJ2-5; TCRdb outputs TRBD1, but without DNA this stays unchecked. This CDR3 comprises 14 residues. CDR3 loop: CASHPGGLGETQYF.

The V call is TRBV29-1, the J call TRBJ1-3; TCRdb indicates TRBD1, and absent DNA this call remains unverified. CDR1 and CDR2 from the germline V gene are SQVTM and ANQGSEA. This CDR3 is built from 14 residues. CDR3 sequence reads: CSVHKGGTGNTIYF.